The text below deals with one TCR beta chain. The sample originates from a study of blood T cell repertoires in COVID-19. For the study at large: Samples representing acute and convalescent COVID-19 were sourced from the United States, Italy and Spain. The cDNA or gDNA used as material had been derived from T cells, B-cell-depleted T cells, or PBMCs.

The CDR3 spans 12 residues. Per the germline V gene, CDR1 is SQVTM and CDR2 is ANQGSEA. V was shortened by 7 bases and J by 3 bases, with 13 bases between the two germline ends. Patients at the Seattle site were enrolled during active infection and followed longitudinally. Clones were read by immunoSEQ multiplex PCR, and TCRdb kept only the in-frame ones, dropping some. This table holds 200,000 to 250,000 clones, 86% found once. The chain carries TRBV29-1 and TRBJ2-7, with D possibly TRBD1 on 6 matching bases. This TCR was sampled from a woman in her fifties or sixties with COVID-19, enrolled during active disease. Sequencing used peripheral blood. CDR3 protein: CSAGDKNYEQYF. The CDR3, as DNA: TGCAGCGCCGGGGACAAGAACTACGAGCAGTACTTC.